The next 22 T cell receptor beta chains were all read from a single sample in a study of CD8+ T cells in alopecia areata. The treatment: oral pan-JAK inhibitor, 5-10 mg twice daily. Reverse transcribed after extraction, RNA yielded cDNA as the sequencing template. Data came from immunoSEQ multiplex PCR; TCRdb stores just in-frame clones and leaves some out. This sample has about 160,000 clones, with around 71% found just once. The input for sequencing was CD4+ T cells sorted from blood, taken at week 4, from a patient treated with tofacitinib. These receptors all come from a human donor with alopecia areata.

The rearrangement uses TRBV30 and TRBJ1-2, with D possibly being TRBD1 (6 bases). In germline, CDR1 is GTSNPN, CDR2 SVGIG (reference sequence). The CDR3 has 13 residues. Trimming took off 1 base at V and 8 bases at J, with 14 bases between the two ends. CDR3 in amino acids: CAWSAGGVIGYTF. The CDR3 bases are TGTGCCTGGAGTGCGGGGGGCGTGATCGGCTACACCTTC.

This clone was found once. J is TRBJ2-5 and V is TRBV6-5; 7 positions match TRBD2. Per germline, CDR1 MNHEY and CDR2 SVGAGI. V lost 1 base and J lost 3; bases outside the gene matches: 8. The CDR3 length is 16 residues. As DNA, the CDR3 is TGTGCCAGCAGTTACTTAAGCGGGGCTAACGAAGAGACCCAGTACTTC. It specifies CASSYLSGANEETQYF.

The rearrangement uses TRBV18 and TRBJ1-3; D unresolved. The CDR3 consists of 14 residues. V lost 1 base and J lost 0, with 4 bases in between. Germline V gives CDR1 KGHSH, CDR2 LQKENI. CDR3: CASSPLDSGNTIYF. CDR3 in DNA: TGTGCCAGCTCACCACTTGACTCTGGAAACACCATATATTTT.

A note on this clone: The same CDR3 can be traced to other DNA sequences in this sample. DNA of the CDR3: TGTGCCAGCAGTTTCCTAGCGGCCTCTACTAAAGATACGCAGTATTTT. This sequence encodes CASSFLAASTKDTQYF. V is TRBV5-4 and J is TRBJ2-3, with 7 bases fitting TRBD2. CDR3 length: 16 residues. Germline-derived CDR1 and CDR2 are SGHNT and YYREEE (reference sequence). V was pared by 5 bases and J by 5 bases, with 14 bases of the junction left unmatched.

This clone was detected a few times. This chain uses TRBV9 with TRBJ2-4; no clear D. V lost 0 bases, J lost 2 bases, and 6 bases lay in between. The CDR3 has 14 amino acids. Germline CDR1 reads SGDLS; CDR2 reads YYNGEE. The CDR3 is CASSVGGSKNIQYF. In DNA form, the CDR3 reads TGTGCCAGCAGCGTAGGGGGTTCCAAAAACATTCAGTACTTC.

This clone was seen many times. Other nucleotide sequences in the sample specify the same CDR3. This chain uses TRBV19 with TRBJ2-7, with D uncertain. The CDR3 runs to 13 residues. Germline CDR1 LNHDA, CDR2 SQIVND (reference sequence). Trimming cost V 6 bases and J 3 bases, with 12 bases left between them. The CDR3 nucleotides read TGTGCCAGTAGCATACAGCGTAGCTACGAGCAGTACTTC. Translated: CASSIQRSYEQYF.

The V and J genes are TRBV7-2 and TRBJ2-5, with D unresolved. V was cut by 2 bases and J by 5 bases, with 6 bases left in between. CDR1 SGHTA and CDR2 FQGNSA come from the germline V gene. The CDR3 runs to 12 residues. The CDR3 DNA reads TGTGCCAGCAGCTTATATCGGGAGACCCAGTACTTC. Amino acids: CASSLYRETQYF. The complete variable domain, with remaining parts taken from reference TRBV7-2 and TRBJ2-5, reads GAGVSQSPSNKVTEKGKDVELRCDPISGHTALYWYRQSLGQGLEFLIYFQGNSAPDKSGLPSDRFSAERTGGSVSTLTIQRTQQEDSAVYLCASSLYRETQYFGPGTRLLVL.

The genes are TRBV30 and TRBJ2-4, with 8 bases lining up with TRBD2. The CDR3 extends over 18 amino acids. The junction had 11 bases not matched to a gene; V was cut back by 0 bases and J by 1 base. From germline, CDR1 is GTSNPN and CDR2 SVGIG (reference sequence). CDR3 sequence (DNA): TGTGCCTGGAGTGTACCCTCCGGGGGGGCCGAGGCCAAAAACATTCAGTACTTC. The encoded protein is CAWSVPSGGAEAKNIQYF.

This rearrangement joins TRBV5-1 to TRBJ2-3; D unresolved. The CDR3 is made up of 12 amino acids. V dropped 4 bases and J dropped 0 bases, with 3 bases sitting between them. CDR1 SGHRS and CDR2 YFSETQ come from the germline V gene. DNA of the CDR3: TGCGCCAGCAGCCGGAGCACAGATACGCAGTATTTT. As protein: CASSRSTDTQYF.

The chain joins TRBV30 to TRBJ1-5; D might be TRBD1 (6 bases). With 2 bases removed from V and 2 bases from J, the gap between germline ends came to 10 bases. Per germline, CDR1 GTSNPN and CDR2 SVGIG (reference sequence). The CDR3 loop spans 14 amino acids. CDR3 sequence (DNA): TGTGCCTGGAGTAGGGCAGGGGGCAATCAGCCCCAGCATTTT. This sequence encodes CAWSRAGGNQPQHF.

The chain combines TRBV11-1 with TRBJ2-3; the D gene is possibly TRBD1 (5 bases). The CDR3 has 15 residues. Germline values: CDR1 SGHAT, CDR2 FQDESV (reference sequence). V was clipped by 4 bases and J by 4 bases, with 15 bases between them. CDR3 amino acids: CASSSTVSVADTQYF. The CDR3 DNA reads as TGTGCCAGCAGCTCGACAGTCAGTGTAGCAGATACGCAGTATTTT.

The chain carries TRBV6-5 and TRBJ1-2; possible D gene TRBD1, 5 bases. Deletions cut 2 bases from V and 0 bases from J, with 13 bases between. The length of the CDR3 is 16 residues. Germline V lookup: CDR1 MNHEY, CDR2 SVGAGI. The CDR3 DNA sequence: TGTGCCAGCAGTTACAGGGGAGCGCAAGCTAACTATGGCTACACCTTC. Protein product: CASSYRGAQANYGYTF.

The J gene is TRBJ2-3, the V gene TRBV5-6; D remains unclear. Trimming shortened V by 0 bases and J by 9 bases, and 20 bases separated the two germline ends. In germline, CDR1 is SGHDT, CDR2 YYEEEE. The CDR3 is 16 residues long. This CDR3 is CASSLGWPAGLRTQYF. In DNA, the CDR3 is TGTGCCAGCAGCTTGGGGTGGCCGGCCGGGCTTCGAACGCAGTATTTT.

The gene calls are TRBV29-1 and TRBJ1-1; D gene unclear. The CDR3 consists of 13 residues. CDR1 is SQVTM, CDR2 ANQGSEA, per germline. Trimming shortened V by 7 bases and J by 5 bases, and 17 bases separated the two germline ends. The CDR3 loop is CSASWEGGTEAFF. The CDR3 region has the DNA TGCAGCGCATCATGGGAGGGAGGGACTGAAGCTTTCTTT.

The chain employs TRBV29-1 and TRBJ1-2, with D possibly being TRBD1 (5 bases). The V end was cut by 1 base, the J end by 4 bases, with 10 bases between. The CDR3 loop spans 13 amino acids. Germline assignment: CDR1 SQVTM and CDR2 ANQGSEA. CDR3 amino acids: CSVEVQGRYGYTF. CDR3 nucleotides: TGCAGCGTTGAAGTGCAGGGTCGCTATGGCTACACCTTC.

The gene calls are TRBV7-3 and TRBJ2-7, with D tentatively TRBD2 (6 bases). The V end was cut by 2 bases, the J end by 2 bases, with 7 bases between. Per germline, CDR1 SGHTA and CDR2 FQGTGA. This CDR3 is 13 amino acids long. The CDR3 reads CASSLGGTYEQYF. CDR3 in DNA: TGTGCCAGCAGCTTAGGAGGGACCTACGAGCAGTACTTC.

The chain joins TRBV7-2 to TRBJ2-3, with D possibly called TRBD1 or TRBD2 (6 bases each). The CDR3 sequence is 14 residues long. The V gene's germline CDR1 is SGHTA and CDR2 FQGNSA. V gave up 0 bases and J gave up 7 bases, with 11 bases separating them. CDR3 protein: CASSLAGGVHTQYF. The CDR3 nucleotides are TGTGCCAGCAGCTTAGCCGGGGGCGTTCATACGCAGTATTTT.

This chain links TRBV14 with TRBJ1-5; D is undetermined. CDR1 and CDR2 (germline): SGHDN, FVKESK. Trimming took 6 bases from V and 0 from J, leaving 9 bases between them. The CDR3 runs 14 residues. The CDR3: CASSRGGSNQPQHF. In DNA form, the CDR3 reads TGTGCCAGCAGTCGGGGAGGTAGCAATCAGCCCCAGCATTTT.

This clone was seen a few times. This chain links TRBV4-3 with TRBJ2-2, with a tentative D call TRBD1 (5 bases). CDR1 is LGHNA and CDR2 is YSLEER in the germline V gene. This CDR3 spans 17 amino acids. V lost 0 bases and J lost 2, with 13 bases in between. The CDR3 bases are TGCGCCAGCAGCCAAGAAAGGGGCAGGGTAAACACCGGGGAGCTGTTTTTT. It encodes CASSQERGRVNTGELFF.

The chain joins TRBV11-2 to TRBJ1-5; 8 positions agree with TRBD1. With 4 bases clipped from V and 0 bases from J, the junction kept 5 bases outside the gene matches. The CDR3 is made up of 16 amino acids. From germline, CDR1 is SGHAT and CDR2 FQNNGV. This CDR3 is CASSSTGEGSNQPQHF. In DNA form, the CDR3 reads TGTGCCAGCAGCTCGACAGGGGAAGGTAGCAATCAGCCCCAGCATTTT.

The chain is built from TRBV5-1 and TRBJ2-1; D tentatively fits TRBD1 or TRBD2 (5 bases each). The CDR3 contains 15 residues. The germline V gene encodes CDR1 SGHRS and CDR2 YFSETQ. The ends were cut back, 4 bases at V and 2 bases at J, with 13 bases in the middle. In nucleotides, the CDR3 is TGCGCCAGCAGCCTCGGGACGCAGACCTACAATGAGCAGTTCTTC. As protein: CASSLGTQTYNEQFF.

The V gene is TRBV14, the J gene TRBJ1-1; 11 nucleotides line up with TRBD1. The CDR3 sequence is 14 residues long. Germline V gene lookup returns CDR1 SGHDN and CDR2 FVKESK. Unmatched junction bases numbered 9, after V lost 5 bases and J lost 10 bases. CDR3 DNA sequence: TGTGCCAGCAGCTTTCCGGGACAGGGGGGAAGAGCTTTCTTT. Protein sequence: CASSFPGQGGRAFF.